Below, one T cell receptor beta chain is given with its context. The time point denotes: baseline, week 1 (first vaccination visit). This sample's treatment: pre-vaccination baseline after standard-of-care therapy. The sample comes from a study of a mutant IDH1 vaccine in newly diagnosed glioma. Study-level information: Treated patients showed a male proportion of approximately 62%, a female proportion of around 40%, and a mean age of approximately 40 years. Patients previously underwent radiotherapy, temozolomide, or both, and most underwent both.

Germline CDR1 reads SQVTM; CDR2 reads ANQGSEA. This CDR3 is built from 12 residues. The V gene lost 5 bases and the J gene lost 5 bases, with 12 bases spanning the gap. Clones were sequenced by immunoSEQ multiplex PCR, and TCRdb holds only the in-frame ones, with some missing. Of about 33,000 clones in the sample, about nine tenths were seen once. The sample was PBMCs, taken from a glioma patient treated with radiotherapy, temozolomide or both. The receptor was derived from a middle-aged woman with glioma. V gene TRBV29-1 combines with J gene TRBJ1-1; tentatively, D is TRBD1 (6 bases). The CDR3 here is CSVLPGQTEAFF. In DNA, the CDR3 is TGCAGCGTTTTGCCGGGACAAACTGAAGCTTTCTTT.